Presented here are 16 T cell receptor beta chains from one specimen sequenced in a study of molecular identifiers for immune sequencing clone quantification. TCRdb reprocessed the PCR reads via MiXCR and lists one record per CDR3 protein. The profile shows over 600,000 distinct CDR3 sequences, 15% to 20% of them singletons. The sequencing input was naive CD8+ T cells from blood, with Jurkat cell RNA spiked in. Specified subset: FACS-sorted CD8+CD4-CCR7+CD45RA+ naive T cells. The source is a human donor in good health. Some libraries in this study had Jurkat cell RNA spiked in.

In its sample, this clonotype was seen a few times. A much larger clone is a single base away; this may be a read error. The V call is TRBV11-2, the J call TRBJ2-3; D unresolved. The CDR3 sequence is 16 residues long. The germline gives CDR1 SGHAT, CDR2 FQNNGV. CDR3 protein: CTSSLSFQRVTDTQYF. The CDR3 DNA reads as TGTACCAGCAGCTTATCCTTCCAGAGAGTCACAGATACGCAGTATTTT.

This clonotype was observed at least ten times. The genes are TRBV7-2 and TRBJ2-5; D call uncertain. The CDR3 runs to 14 residues. Trimming took 5 bases from V and 4 from J, leaving 14 bases between them. CDR1 and CDR2 (germline): SGHTA, FQGNSA. The CDR3: CASSVPGWGETQYF. The CDR3 nucleotides are TGTGCCAGCAGCGTCCCTGGGTGGGGAGAGACCCAGTACTTC.

The sample holds many counts of this clonotype. The chain employs TRBV20-1 and TRBJ2-3; D gene ambiguous. Germline lookup yields CDR1 DFQATT and CDR2 SNEGSKA (reference sequence). Trimming stripped 5 bases from V and 0 bases from J, with 15 bases between. The CDR3 is made up of 15 amino acids. As DNA, the CDR3 is TGCAGTGCTCTGGCATTCCGGATCAGCACAGATACGCAGTATTTT. It specifies CSALAFRISTDTQYF.

Of note for this clonotype: One base away lies a much larger clone, so this may be a sequencing read error. Lacking the conserved final phenylalanine or tryptophan, this CDR3 likely reflects a read error. J is TRBJ2-7 and V is TRBV9; 7 bases are a match to TRBD1. The germline CDR1 and CDR2 sequences are SGDLS and YYNGEE. The length of the CDR3 is 14 residues. The V and J ends lost 1 base and 3 bases, in that order; junction bases with no gene match: 4. CDR3 protein: CASSVTGENYEQYS. The CDR3 nucleotides are TGTGCCAGCAGCGTAACAGGGGAGAACTACGAGCAGTACTCC.

This clonotype showed up many times. The chain combines TRBV4-1 with TRBJ1-2; D not certain. This CDR3 is built from 13 residues. The germline V gene encodes CDR1 MGHRA and CDR2 YSYEKL. V dropped 0 bases and J dropped 4 bases, with 6 bases sitting between them. The CDR3 is CASSQDTIYGYTF. The CDR3 region has the DNA TGCGCCAGCAGCCAAGATACCATCTATGGCTACACCTTC.

Ten or more counts support this clonotype. This chain uses TRBV19 with TRBJ2-3, with 10 positions matching TRBD1. V was clipped by 3 bases and J by 6 bases; unmatched bases: 6. The germline V gene encodes CDR1 LNHDA and CDR2 SQIVND (reference sequence). The CDR3 sequence is 15 residues long. CDR3 loop: CASSIGTGVLDTQYF. DNA of the CDR3: TGTGCCAGTAGTATTGGGACAGGGGTCCTCGATACGCAGTATTTT.

Concerning this clonotype itself: This may arise from a read error, as a much more abundant clone is one base away. The DNA of the CDR3 is TGTGCCAGCACCCAAACGGGACAAGGCTACGAGCAGTTCTTC. This translates into CASTQTGQGYEQFF. The V gene is TRBV11-2, the J gene TRBJ2-1; D is perhaps TRBD1 (6 bases). The CDR3 runs 14 residues. With 7 bases removed from V and 10 bases from J, the gap between germline ends came to 20 bases. The germline gives CDR1 SGHAT, CDR2 FQNNGV.

The chain couples TRBV6-2 or TRBV6-3 to TRBJ2-7, with a tentative D call TRBD1 (5 bases). Trimming removed 3 bases at V and 9 bases at J, with 18 bases between. The CDR3 length is 14 residues. Germline loops: CDR1 MNHEY, CDR2 SVGEGT. CDR3 bases: TGTGCCAGCAGTTATTTCGGACACCTTTATGGGCAGTACTTC. Translating gives CASSYFGHLYGQYF.

This clonotype was detected many times. The chain recombines TRBV6-2 or TRBV6-3 with TRBJ1-1, with D possibly TRBD1 on 5 matching bases. From germline, CDR1 is MNHEY and CDR2 SVGEGT. The CDR3 loop spans 12 amino acids. The V and J ends lost 4 bases and 6 bases respectively, with 9 bases between them. Here the CDR3 DNA reads TGTGCCAGCAGTTGGGACGAATCTGAAGCTTTCTTT. Translating it yields CASSWDESEAFF.

This clonotype has ten or more counts. The CDR3 DNA sequence: TGTGCCAGCAGCCTGACTGATGAAAAACTGTTTTTT. Encoded protein: CASSLTDEKLFF. The rearrangement uses TRBV5-6 and TRBJ1-4; no firm D call. The CDR3 is 12 residues long. Germline V gene data show CDR1 as SGHDT and CDR2 as YYEEEE. The V end lost 4 bases, the J end lost 6 bases, and 7 bases lay between the germline ends.

At least ten counts were recorded for this clonotype. A much larger clone differs from this one at a single base, so this may be a read error. This chain joins TRBV5-5 and TRBJ2-7; D call uncertain. Germline V gene sequence: CDR1 SGHKS, CDR2 YYEKEE (reference sequence). CDR3 length equals 10 residues. Trimming removed 4 bases from V and 5 bases from J, with 4 bases in between. In DNA, the CDR3 is TGTGCCAGCAGCGGCCACGAGCAGTACTTC. Protein: CASSGHEQYF.

This clonotype has only a few counts. The chain joins TRBV7-9 to TRBJ2-7; D is undetermined. CDR1 and CDR2 (germline): SEHNR, FQNEAQ (reference sequence). This CDR3 comprises 13 residues. Deletions cut 7 bases from V and 7 bases from J, with 17 bases between. This CDR3 reads CASNAPQAGEQYF. CDR3 sequence (DNA): TGTGCCAGCAACGCTCCTCAGGCCGGGGAGCAGTACTTC.

At least ten counts were recorded for this clonotype. The V and J genes are TRBV6-2 or TRBV6-3 and TRBJ2-3; D unclear. Germline lookup yields CDR1 MNHEY and CDR2 SVGEGT. The length of the CDR3 is 16 residues. Trimming pared 0 bases from V and 2 bases from J, leaving 12 bases between. In DNA form, the CDR3 reads TGTGCCAGCAGTTACTCTGGGGTGGATTTCACAGATACGCAGTATTTT. Protein product: CASSYSGVDFTDTQYF.

On this clonotype itself: No conserved phenylalanine or tryptophan ends this CDR3, so it is likely a read error. V usage is TRBV11-1 and J usage is TRBJ2-7; 7 bases map to TRBD1. The germline V gene encodes CDR1 SGHAT and CDR2 FQDESV (reference sequence). Trimming cost V 5 bases and J 3 bases; bases outside gene matches: 7. The length of the CDR3 is 14 residues. The CDR3 region is CASSTGDRHYEQYL. The CDR3 DNA follows: TGTGCCAGCAGCACCGGGGACAGACACTACGAGCAGTACCTC.

This clonotype was observed a single time. One end of the junction fails to match germline, which may point to a read error. The chain combines TRBV6-2 or TRBV6-3 with TRBJ2-5; D perhaps matches TRBD2 (6 bases). CDR1 is MNHEY and CDR2 is SVGEGT in the germline V gene. This CDR3 region has 14 residues. CDR3 nucleotides: TGTGCCAGCAGTTACTGGGGGGTCCAAGGGACCCAGTACTTC. It translates to CASSYWGVQGTQYF.

A note on this clonotype: A single base separates this from a much larger clone, so it may be a read error. The genes are TRBV7-9 and TRBJ1-1; tentatively, D is TRBD1 (6 bases). The CDR3 length is 16 residues. V shed 5 bases and J shed 7 bases, with 23 bases lying between them. Germline CDR1 is SEHNR and CDR2 is FQNEAQ (reference sequence). As DNA, the CDR3 is TGTGCCAGCAGCCCCATTAGGGGGGGTACGCGCATTGAAGCTTTCTTT. This encodes CASSPIRGGTRIEAFF.